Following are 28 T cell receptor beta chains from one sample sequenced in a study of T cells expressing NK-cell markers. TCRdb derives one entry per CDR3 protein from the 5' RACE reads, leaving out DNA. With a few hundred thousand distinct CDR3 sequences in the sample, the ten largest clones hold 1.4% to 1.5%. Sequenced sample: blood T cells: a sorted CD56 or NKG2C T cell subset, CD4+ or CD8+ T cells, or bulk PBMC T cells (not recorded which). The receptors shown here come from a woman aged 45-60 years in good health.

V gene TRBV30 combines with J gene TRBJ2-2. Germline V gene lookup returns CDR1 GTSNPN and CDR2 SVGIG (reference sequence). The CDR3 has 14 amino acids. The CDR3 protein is CAWKAQWSTGELFF.

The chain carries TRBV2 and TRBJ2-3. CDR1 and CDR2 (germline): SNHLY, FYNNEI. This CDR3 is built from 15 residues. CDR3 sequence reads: CASSPDRFLTDTQYF.

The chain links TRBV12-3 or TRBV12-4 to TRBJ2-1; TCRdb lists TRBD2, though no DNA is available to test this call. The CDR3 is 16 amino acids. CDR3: CASSPGGTRARNEQFF.

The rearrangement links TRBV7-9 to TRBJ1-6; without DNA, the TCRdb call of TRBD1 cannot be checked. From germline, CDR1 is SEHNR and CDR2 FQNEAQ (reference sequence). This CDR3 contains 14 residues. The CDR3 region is CASIRQGRDSPLHF.

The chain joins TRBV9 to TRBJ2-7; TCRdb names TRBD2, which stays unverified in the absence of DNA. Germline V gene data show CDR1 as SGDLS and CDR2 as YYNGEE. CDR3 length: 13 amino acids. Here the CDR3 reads CASSPGGPREQYF. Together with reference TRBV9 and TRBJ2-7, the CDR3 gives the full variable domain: DSGVTQTPKHLITATGQRVTLRCSPRSGDLSVYWYQQSLDQGLQFLIQYYNGEERAKGNILERFSAQQFPDLHSELNLSSLELGDSALYFCASSPGGPREQYFGPGTRLTVT.

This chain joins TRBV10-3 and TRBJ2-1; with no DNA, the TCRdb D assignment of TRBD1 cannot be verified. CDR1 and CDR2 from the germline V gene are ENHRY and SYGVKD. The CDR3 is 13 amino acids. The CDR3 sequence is CAISPGTNNEQFF.

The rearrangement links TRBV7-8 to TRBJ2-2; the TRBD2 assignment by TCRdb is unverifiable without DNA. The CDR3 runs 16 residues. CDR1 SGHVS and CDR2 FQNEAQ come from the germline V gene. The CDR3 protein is CASSLAAARNTGELFF. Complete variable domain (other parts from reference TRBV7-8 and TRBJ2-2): GAGVSQSPRYKVAKRGQDVALRCDPISGHVSLFWYQQALGQGPEFLTYFQNEAQLDKSGLPSDRFFAERPEGSVSTLKIQRTQQEDSAVYLCASSLAAARNTGELFFGEGSRLTVL.

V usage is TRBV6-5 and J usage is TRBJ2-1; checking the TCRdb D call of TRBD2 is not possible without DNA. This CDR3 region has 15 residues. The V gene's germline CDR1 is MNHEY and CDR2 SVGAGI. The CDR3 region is CASSNSGSGWDEQFF.

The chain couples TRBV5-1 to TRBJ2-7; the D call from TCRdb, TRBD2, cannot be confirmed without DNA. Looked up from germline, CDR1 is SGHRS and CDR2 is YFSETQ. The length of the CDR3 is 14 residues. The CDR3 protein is CASSVAAGGSEQYF.

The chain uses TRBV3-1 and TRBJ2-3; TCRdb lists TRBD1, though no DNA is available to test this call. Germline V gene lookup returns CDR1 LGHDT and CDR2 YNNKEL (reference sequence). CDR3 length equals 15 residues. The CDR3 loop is CASSPGQGALDTQYF.

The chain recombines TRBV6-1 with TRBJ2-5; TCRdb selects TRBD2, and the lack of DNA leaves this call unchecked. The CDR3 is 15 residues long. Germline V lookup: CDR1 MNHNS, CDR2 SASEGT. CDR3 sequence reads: CASSVGGHEEETQYF.

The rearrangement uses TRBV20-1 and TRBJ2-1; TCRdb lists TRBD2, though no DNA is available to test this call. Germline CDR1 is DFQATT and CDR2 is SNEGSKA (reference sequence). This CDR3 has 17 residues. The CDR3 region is CSAQKRLLADRYNEQFF.

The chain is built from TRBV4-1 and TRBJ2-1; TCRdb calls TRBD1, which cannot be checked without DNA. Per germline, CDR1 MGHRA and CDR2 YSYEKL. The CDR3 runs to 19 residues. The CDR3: CASSQDVIGQISTVDEQFF.

This chain's CDR3 is CASSMDRGLSTDTQYF. The chain links TRBV5-1 to TRBJ2-3. CDR3 length equals 16 residues. Germline V CDR1 and CDR2: SGHRS, YFSETQ. The complete variable domain, with remaining parts taken from reference TRBV5-1 and TRBJ2-3, reads KAGVTQTPRYLIKTRGQQVTLSCSPISGHRSVSWYQQTPGQGLQFLFEYFSETQRNKGNFPGRFSGRQFSNSRSEMNVSTLELGDSALYLCASSMDRGLSTDTQYFGPGTRLTVL.

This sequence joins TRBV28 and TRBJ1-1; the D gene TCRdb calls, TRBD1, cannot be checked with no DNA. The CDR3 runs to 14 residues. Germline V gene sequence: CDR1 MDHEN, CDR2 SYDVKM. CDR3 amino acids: CASSSGELNTEAFF. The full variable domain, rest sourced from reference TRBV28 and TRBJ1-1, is DVKVTQSSRYLVKRTGEKVFLECVQDMDHENMFWYRQDPGLGLRLIYFSYDVKMKEKGDIPEGYSVSREKKERFSLILESASTNQTSMYLCASSSGELNTEAFFGQGTRLTVV.

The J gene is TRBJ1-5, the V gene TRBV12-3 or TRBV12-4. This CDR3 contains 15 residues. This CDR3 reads CASSLGDGRRQPQHF.

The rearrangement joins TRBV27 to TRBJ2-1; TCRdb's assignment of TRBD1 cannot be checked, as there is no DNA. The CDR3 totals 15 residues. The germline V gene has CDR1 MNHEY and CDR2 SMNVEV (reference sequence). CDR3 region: CASSLDRDPYNEQFF.

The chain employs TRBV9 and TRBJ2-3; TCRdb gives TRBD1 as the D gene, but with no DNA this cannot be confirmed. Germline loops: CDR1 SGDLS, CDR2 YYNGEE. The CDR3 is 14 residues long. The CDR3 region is CASSLTWTGDTQYF.

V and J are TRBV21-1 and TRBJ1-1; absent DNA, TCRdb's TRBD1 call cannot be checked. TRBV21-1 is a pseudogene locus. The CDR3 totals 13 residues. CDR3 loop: CASSKGRVSEAFF.

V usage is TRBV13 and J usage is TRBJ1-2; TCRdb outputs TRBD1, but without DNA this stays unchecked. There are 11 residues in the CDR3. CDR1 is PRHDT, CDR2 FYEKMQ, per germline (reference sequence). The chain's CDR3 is CASSYSRQETF.

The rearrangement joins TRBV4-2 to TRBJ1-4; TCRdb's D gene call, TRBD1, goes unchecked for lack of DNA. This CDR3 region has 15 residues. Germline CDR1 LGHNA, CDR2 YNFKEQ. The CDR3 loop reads CASSQRQGTNEKLFF.

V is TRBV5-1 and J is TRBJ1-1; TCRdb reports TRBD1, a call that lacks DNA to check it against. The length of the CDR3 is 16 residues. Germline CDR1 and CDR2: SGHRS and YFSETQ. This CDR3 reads CASSLGSGAGTSEAFF.

The CDR3 sequence: CARSLILGDTQYF. The rearrangement uses TRBV12-3 or TRBV12-4 and TRBJ2-3. There are 13 residues in the CDR3.

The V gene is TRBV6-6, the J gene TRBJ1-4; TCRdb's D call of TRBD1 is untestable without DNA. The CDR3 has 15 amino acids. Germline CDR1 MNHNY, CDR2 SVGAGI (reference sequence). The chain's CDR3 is CASSNLGVQDGKLFF.

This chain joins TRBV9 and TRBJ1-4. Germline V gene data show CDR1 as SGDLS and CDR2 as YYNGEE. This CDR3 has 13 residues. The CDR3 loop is CASSPDLGEKLFF.

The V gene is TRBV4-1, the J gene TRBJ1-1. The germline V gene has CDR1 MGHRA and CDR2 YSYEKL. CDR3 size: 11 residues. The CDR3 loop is CASSHNTEAFF.

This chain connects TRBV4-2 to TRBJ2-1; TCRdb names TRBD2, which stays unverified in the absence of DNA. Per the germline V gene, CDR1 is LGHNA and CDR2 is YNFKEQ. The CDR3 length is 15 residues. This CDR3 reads CASSQELAAYNEQFF.

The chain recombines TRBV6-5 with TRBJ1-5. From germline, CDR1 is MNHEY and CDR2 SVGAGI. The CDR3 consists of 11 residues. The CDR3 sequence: CASGEVGPQHF.